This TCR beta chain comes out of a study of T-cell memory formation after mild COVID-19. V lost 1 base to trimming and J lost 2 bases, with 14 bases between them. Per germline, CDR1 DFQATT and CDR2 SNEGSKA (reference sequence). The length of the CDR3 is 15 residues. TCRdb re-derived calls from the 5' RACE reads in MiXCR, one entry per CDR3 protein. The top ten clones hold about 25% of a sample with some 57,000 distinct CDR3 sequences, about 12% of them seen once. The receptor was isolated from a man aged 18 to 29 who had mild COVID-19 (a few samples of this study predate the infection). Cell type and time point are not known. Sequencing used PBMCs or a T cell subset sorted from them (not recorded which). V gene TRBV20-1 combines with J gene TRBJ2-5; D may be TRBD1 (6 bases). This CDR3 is CSARVGGSWQETQYF. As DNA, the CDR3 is TGCAGTGCTAGAGTTGGGGGCTCTTGGCAAGAGACCCAGTACTTC.